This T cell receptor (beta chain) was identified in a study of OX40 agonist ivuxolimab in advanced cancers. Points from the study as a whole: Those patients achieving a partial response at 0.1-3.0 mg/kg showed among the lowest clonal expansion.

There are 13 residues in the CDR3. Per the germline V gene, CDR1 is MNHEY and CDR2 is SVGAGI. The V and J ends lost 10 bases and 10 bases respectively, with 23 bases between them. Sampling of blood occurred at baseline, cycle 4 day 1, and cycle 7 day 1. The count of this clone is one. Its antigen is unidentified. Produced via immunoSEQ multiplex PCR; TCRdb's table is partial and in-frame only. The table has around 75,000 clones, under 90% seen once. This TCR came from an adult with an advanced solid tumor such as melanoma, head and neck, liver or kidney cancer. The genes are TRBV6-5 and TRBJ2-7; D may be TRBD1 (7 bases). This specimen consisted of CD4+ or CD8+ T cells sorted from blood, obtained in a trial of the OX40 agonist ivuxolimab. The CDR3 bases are TGTGCCACCCAGAAGGGGGCCGCGGGGATTCAGTACTTC. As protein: CATQKGAAGIQYF.